This T cell receptor beta chain came from a study of post-analysis software for immune sequencing data (dated by TCRdb to 2014 to 2015). At the level of the whole study: Disease courses on record covered relapsing-remitting, secondary progressive and progressive-relapsing multiple sclerosis, though some patients had no subtype annotation. The patient repertoires were set against about 12 previously published healthy control repertoires from donors whose ages ranged from roughly 6 to 27 years. A subset of samples was prepared in parallel using single-end sample barcoding, then pooled and co-amplified after Illumina adapter ligation. What the work shows at the level of the full study, not this receptor alone: The multiple sclerosis patient group was slightly younger than the control group. Significantly lower normalized Chao1 diversity was found in multiple sclerosis patients than in controls, suggesting substantial peripheral T-cell clonal expansion. When samples were clustered directly using the F measure, samples prepared in the same batch co-clustered strongly, which prompted a batch-effect correction. Roughly 5 TRBV segments, including TRBV5-6, TRBV5-1 and TRBV20-1, were significantly more frequent in patients than controls.

Receptor libraries were prepared by PCR. Sequenced using an Illumina HiSeq 2500. Unique molecular identifiers were incorporated into TCR beta cDNA libraries to reduce PCR and sequencing biases. Every 1 to 10 million input T cells yielded roughly 500,000 cDNA molecules, meaning each molecule approximated one T cell. The patient libraries were prepared and sequenced with the same protocol used for the earlier healthy control dataset. Within a given batch, samples were prepared together, multiplexed and sequenced on the same HiSeq lane. The paper's data handling went like this. MIGEC handled the raw barcoded reads, throwing out single-read molecular identifier groups before consensus assembly and CDR3 extraction. Clonotype tables were post-analysed with VDJtools, and diversity was normalized by down-sampling all datasets to the smallest sample size. To correct batch-related cross-sample contamination, repertoire overlap clustering matched CDR3 amino acid sequences but not nucleotide sequences. TCRdb reprocessing: public reads trimmed at Q25 with fastp, clones called with MiXCR, in-frame beta chains kept. Each entry merges the rows of one CDR3 protein and shows their most common DNA and genes. Here the V and J calls rest on TCRdb's processing, not on the authors' analysis. This sample gives hundreds of thousands of distinct CDR3 sequences in total; roughly 29% of them show up just once. The top ten hold 0.55% to 0.65% of the sample.

V is shortened by 1 base, J by 8 bases, and the region joining them spans 17 bases. The CDR3 numbers 15 residues from cysteine through phenylalanine. CDR3 DNA is the only sequence kept; it has 45 bases, read in frame from the first base. Looking up the germline V gene yields CDR1 SGHTA and CDR2 FQGNSA. Points on this clonotype: Its antigen is still unknown. No qualities accompany the bases; no much larger clone lies one base away.

To demonstrate the VDJtools post-analysis software, TCR beta repertoires were profiled from the peripheral blood of more than ten young patients with multiple sclerosis. The multiple sclerosis patients were children and adolescents ranging in age from about 6 to 16 years. This chain is built from TRBV7-2 and TRBJ1-2; a tentative D match to TRBD1 spans 6 bases. Sequencing was carried out using blood. The source is a girl aged 10 to 17 with multiple sclerosis. The CDR3: CASSLEAAGGQGYTF. The nucleotide sequence is TGTGCCAGCAGCTTAGAGGCGGCGGGGGGGCAGGGCTACACCTTC.